This is a list of T cell receptor beta chains from one sample in a study of blood T cell repertoires in COVID-19. Generated by immunoSEQ multiplex PCR, the TCRdb table keeps only in-frame clones and is missing some. The table has under 200,000 clones, more than 75% seen once. Input material: peripheral blood. These receptors were taken from a man between 40 and 49 years old with active or convalescent COVID-19. CDR3s include the opening cysteine and the closing phenylalanine or tryptophan. D genes are given only for firm matches. Size is omitted from some rows. Given values are once, few, many or a class for expanded clones.

D gene	J gene	V gene	clone size	CDR3 protein	CDR3 DNA
TRBD1	TRBJ2-3	TRBV9	-	CASSLRQGATDTQYF	TGTGCCAGCAGCCTACGACAGGGGGCCACAGATACGCAGTATTTT
-	TRBJ2-1	TRBV29-1	-	CSVERPRAYNEQFF	TGCAGCGTTGAAAGGCCCAGGGCCTACAATGAGCAGTTCTTC
-	TRBJ2-5	TRBV2	-	CASSGFSGSPVSQYF	TGTGCCAGCAGTGGTTTTTCCGGGAGCCCCGTGTCCCAGTACTTC
TRBD2	TRBJ2-7	TRBV10-3	-	CAISERASGGGYEQYF	TGTGCCATCAGTGAGAGGGCTAGCGGGGGTGGCTACGAGCAGTACTTC
-	TRBJ1-1	TRBV6-5	-	CAGRNEGFRTEAFF	TGTGCCGGGAGGAATGAGGGGTTTCGAACTGAAGCTTTCTTT
TRBD1	TRBJ2-7	TRBV10-3	-	CAISASGQGGTYEQYF	TGTGCCATCAGCGCATCCGGACAGGGGGGTACCTACGAGCAGTACTTC
TRBD2	TRBJ2-7	TRBV27	-	CASSPQGLAGALGEQYF	TGTGCCAGCAGTCCTCAGGGACTAGCGGGAGCCCTCGGCGAGCAGTACTTC
-	TRBJ1-3	TRBV10-3	-	CAISGGTRTTSGNTIYF	TGTGCCATCAGTGGAGGGACCCGGACTACCTCTGGAAACACCATATATTTT
-	TRBJ2-7	TRBV12-5	once	CASGLVRPGAGTYEQYF	TGTGCTAGTGGTTTGGTACGGCCAGGGGCCGGGACCTACGAGCAGTACTTC
-	TRBJ2-3	TRBV9	-	CATAGGREATDTQYF	TGTGCCACGGCAGGGGGGAGAGAGGCCACAGATACGCAGTATTTT
-	TRBJ1-1	TRBV29-1	-	CSVYGSLGTEAFF	TGCAGCGTATACGGGAGTCTCGGCACTGAAGCTTTCTTT
-	TRBJ2-1	TRBV7-2	-	CASSLDGVNEQFF	TGTGCCAGCAGCTTAGACGGGGTCAATGAGCAGTTCTTC
-	TRBJ2-7	TRBV24-1	-	CATSDLPGDEQYF	TGTGCCACCAGTGATTTGCCGGGGGACGAGCAGTACTTC
-	TRBJ2-5	TRBV11-2	-	CASTSWTDLQETQYF	TGTGCCAGCACCTCCTGGACAGATCTACAAGAGACCCAGTACTTC
TRBD2	TRBJ2-7	TRBV10-3	-	CAIREAGGFYEQYF	TGTGCCATCAGGGAGGCGGGAGGATTTTACGAGCAGTACTTC
TRBD2	TRBJ2-5	TRBV29-1	-	CSVGGLAGAETQYF	TGCAGCGTTGGAGGATTAGCGGGAGCAGAGACCCAGTACTTC
TRBD1	TRBJ2-7	TRBV7-9	once	CASSLQGFEQYF	TGTGCCAGCAGCCTACAGGGGTTCGAGCAGTACTTC
-	TRBJ1-6	TRBV30	-	CAWSVPTGINSPLHF	TGTGCCTGGAGCGTTCCGACCGGGATTAATTCACCCCTCCACTTT
-	TRBJ2-3	TRBV6-1	-	CASSEYRAGDTQYF	TGTGCCAGCAGTGAGTACAGGGCTGGGGATACGCAGTATTTT
TRBD1	TRBJ1-5	TRBV19	-	CASSTGTGGGQPQHF	TGTGCCAGTAGTACGGGGACAGGGGGCGGGCAGCCCCAGCATTTT
TRBD2	TRBJ2-1	TRBV6-1	-	CASSEVGSGGAAFF	TGTGCCAGCAGTGAAGTGGGTAGCGGGGGGGCCGCGTTCTTC
TRBD1	TRBJ2-7	TRBV5-1	once	CTSSWGQEAYEQYF	TGCACCAGCAGCTGGGGACAGGAAGCCTACGAGCAGTACTTC
-	TRBJ2-3	TRBV3-1/TRBV3-2	-	CASSLRSIGGRDTQYF	TGTGCCAGCAGCCTTAGGTCTATCGGGGGGCGAGATACGCAGTATTTT
-	TRBJ2-4	TRBV9	-	CASSPQGRGGIQYF	TGTGCCAGCAGCCCCCAGGGGAGGGGAGGCATTCAGTACTTC